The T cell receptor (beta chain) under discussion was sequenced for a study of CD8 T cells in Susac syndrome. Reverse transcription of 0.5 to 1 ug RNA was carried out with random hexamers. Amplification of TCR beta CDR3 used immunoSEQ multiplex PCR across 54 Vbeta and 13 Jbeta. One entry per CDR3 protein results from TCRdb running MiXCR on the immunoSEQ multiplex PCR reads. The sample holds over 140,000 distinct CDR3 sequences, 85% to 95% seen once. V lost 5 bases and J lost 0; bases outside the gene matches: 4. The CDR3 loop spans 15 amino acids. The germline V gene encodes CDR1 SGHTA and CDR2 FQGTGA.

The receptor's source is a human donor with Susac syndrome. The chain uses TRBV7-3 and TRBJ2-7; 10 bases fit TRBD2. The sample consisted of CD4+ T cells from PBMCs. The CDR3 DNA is TGTGCCAGCAGCGCTAGCGGGGGCCTCTCCTACGAGCAGTACTTC. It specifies CASSASGGLSYEQYF.